Listed below are T cell receptor beta chains from one sample, sequenced in a study of identical twins. From the 5' RACE reads, TCRdb called clonotypes with MiXCR, one entry per CDR3 protein. The sample consists of about 450,000 distinct CDR3 sequences, about a fifth of them appearing once. The sample taken for sequencing was naive T cells sorted from blood. These receptors originate from a man aged 50 to 59 in good health. Both conserved end residues are part of each CDR3. D genes are given only for firm matches. The size entry is marked missing in some rows and otherwise reads once, few, many or a size class.

cdr3_nt	cdr3_aa	v_call	j_call	clone_size	d_call
TGTGCCAGCAGCTTAGAAGGGACCCAATACGAGCAGTACTTC	CASSLEGTQYEQYF	TRBV7-8	TRBJ2-7	many	-
TGTGCCATCAGCGGAGGGGCAAAAGGAGGTGAGCAGTTCTTC	CAISGGAKGGEQFF	TRBV10-3	TRBJ2-1	few	-
TGTGCCAGCAGCTGGACAGAAGGTTCACCCCTCCACTTT	CASSWTEGSPLHF	TRBV6-2/TRBV6-3	TRBJ1-6	-	-
TGCGCCAGCAGCTTGGGTAATTACGGGGATAATTCACCCCTCCACTTT	CASSLGNYGDNSPLHF	TRBV5-1	TRBJ1-6	many	-
TGTGCCATCAGTGAGCAACAGGGCAGCTCCTACAATGAGCAGTTCTTC	CAISEQQGSSYNEQFF	TRBV10-3	TRBJ2-1	-	-
TGCGCCAGCACGGCAGCTTCCCAAAATTCACCCCTCCACTTT	CASTAASQNSPLHF	TRBV10-2	TRBJ1-6	many	-
TGTGCCAGCAGTTCCCCCGGGACTTCTAACAATGAGCAGTTCTTC	CASSSPGTSNNEQFF	TRBV6-5	TRBJ2-1	many	-
TGTGCCAGCAGCCCCATGACAGGGCTTCTCCACTTT	CASSPMTGLLHF	TRBV9	TRBJ1-6	-	TRBD1
TGTGCCATCAGAGGACTAGAGGTCGAGACCCAGTACTTC	CAIRGLEVETQYF	TRBV10-3	TRBJ2-5	few	TRBD2
TGCGCCAGCAGCCAAGACGAGGGGGGAGGCACAGATACGCAGTATTTT	CASSQDEGGGTDTQYF	TRBV4-3	TRBJ2-3	-	-
TGTGCCAGCAGCCCCGACAGGGGGGTGCAGTTCTTC	CASSPDRGVQFF	TRBV7-2	TRBJ2-1	-	TRBD1
TGTGCCAGCAGTCACCTTCGGGGGCGCATGGGAAGGGATGACAATGAGCAGTTCTTC	CASSHLRGRMGRDDNEQFF	TRBV6-2/TRBV6-3	TRBJ2-1	few	-
TGTGCCACCAGCAGAGATAGGGGGGCCATACGGGTCTACGAGCAGTACTTC	CATSRDRGAIRVYEQYF	TRBV15	TRBJ2-7	few	-
TGCGGTGCTAAGCGGGGGTTTAGGGATGAGCAGTTCTTC	CGAKRGFRDEQFF	TRBV20-1	TRBJ2-1	-	TRBD2
TGTGCCAGCAGCTACCTCCAGGTCGAGGACTATGGCTACACCTTC	CASSYLQVEDYGYTF	TRBV6-2/TRBV6-3	TRBJ1-2	-	-
TGCGCCAGCAGCTTGGGGGCTAGCGGTGGTTATGAGCAGTTCTTC	CASSLGASGGYEQFF	TRBV5-1	TRBJ2-1	-	TRBD2
TGCGCCAGCAGCCAGGATAGTGGTCTCTACGAGCAGTACTTC	CASSQDSGLYEQYF	TRBV4-3	TRBJ2-7	many	-
TGTGCCAGCAGTTTGAACAGGGCCTTCCCCTACGAGCAGTACTTC	CASSLNRAFPYEQYF	TRBV27	TRBJ2-7	many	-
TGTGCCAGCAGTTACTCGAGTAGCGGAGGCCCCACAGATACGCAGTATTTT	CASSYSSSGGPTDTQYF	TRBV6-2/TRBV6-3	TRBJ2-3	many	-
TGCAGTGCTAGAGGAGGGGGCGGGGGAGATACGCAGTATTTT	CSARGGGGGDTQYF	TRBV20-1	TRBJ2-3	many	-
TGTGCCAGCAGCCCGCAGGGACTTGCCTACGAGCAGTACTTC	CASSPQGLAYEQYF	TRBV5-6	TRBJ2-7	many	-
TGTGCCACCAGCAAACGACTAGCGGGAGGTTCGACTAGCACAGATACGCAGTATTTT	CATSKRLAGGSTSTDTQYF	TRBV15	TRBJ2-3	few	TRBD2
TGCAGTGCTAGAGAGGCACAGATTTTACTAGCCAAAAACATTCAGTACTTC	CSAREAQILLAKNIQYF	TRBV20-1	TRBJ2-4	many	-
TGTGCCATCAGTGAGCCAGGACTAGCGGGAGATATCTATGAGCAGTTCTTC	CAISEPGLAGDIYEQFF	TRBV10-3	TRBJ2-1	many	TRBD2
TGCAGTGCTGGACTAGCGGGAGGGGTTGGGTCCTACAATGAGCAGTTCTTC	CSAGLAGGVGSYNEQFF	TRBV20-1	TRBJ2-1	-	TRBD2
TGCAGTGCTAGACAGCGTAATAGGGGGAATACCGGGGAGCTGTTTTTT	CSARQRNRGNTGELFF	TRBV20-1	TRBJ2-2	-	-
TGTGCCAGCAGCTTAGGTCCTCAGGGGTCCTACTCCTACGAGCAGTACTTC	CASSLGPQGSYSYEQYF	TRBV11-2	TRBJ2-7	few	-
TGCAGCGTTATCGGACAGGGGGCAGCAGATACGCAGTATTTT	CSVIGQGAADTQYF	TRBV29-1	TRBJ2-3	few	TRBD1
TGTGCCAGCAGTAAAGGACGGGTTAATCAGCCCCAGCATTTT	CASSKGRVNQPQHF	TRBV12-3/TRBV12-4	TRBJ1-5	-	-
TGCAGTGCTAGGGGTGCGGCAAGCTACGAGCAGTACTTC	CSARGAASYEQYF	TRBV20-1	TRBJ2-7	-	-
TGTGCCAGCAGCCACCCGGGACAGGGAGAGACTGAAGCTTTCTTT	CASSHPGQGETEAFF	TRBV3-1	TRBJ1-1	-	TRBD1
TGCGCCAGCAGCTTGGGGGCTAGCGGGAGTGCTTACGAGCAGTACTTC	CASSLGASGSAYEQYF	TRBV5-1	TRBJ2-7	many	TRBD2
TGTGCCAGCAGCGGGGGCCCAGGTACAGATACGCAGTATTTT	CASSGGPGTDTQYF	TRBV7-9	TRBJ2-3	many	-
TGTGCCAGCAGCGAAGGGACTAGCGGGGGCTCCTACGAGCAGTACTTC	CASSEGTSGGSYEQYF	TRBV9	TRBJ2-7	few	TRBD2
TGTGCCAGCAGTCCGGGACCGTACTACGAGCAGTACTTC	CASSPGPYYEQYF	TRBV12-3/TRBV12-4	TRBJ2-7	many	-
TGCGCCAGCAGCTTGGTGACCCCAATAGGGGAAACTGAAGCTTTCTTT	CASSLVTPIGETEAFF	TRBV5-1	TRBJ1-1	few	-
TGTGCCAGCAGCTCTCGGACTAGCGGGGGGGCACTTGAGCAGTTCTTC	CASSSRTSGGALEQFF	TRBV7-2	TRBJ2-1	many	TRBD2
TGTGCCAGCAGCCACAGCACAAACGGCTACACCTTC	CASSHSTNGYTF	TRBV3-1	TRBJ1-2	-	-
TGTGCCTGGAGGGTTAGCGGGTCGAAGCAGTTCTTC	CAWRVSGSKQFF	TRBV30	TRBJ2-1	-	TRBD2
TGTGCCAGCAGTTCCCGACAGCACTATGGCTACACCTTC	CASSSRQHYGYTF	TRBV6-2/TRBV6-3	TRBJ1-2	-	-
TGCGCCAGCAGTGTTGGTTCAACGAACACCGGGGAGCTGTTTTTT	CASSVGSTNTGELFF	TRBV10-1	TRBJ2-2	few	-
TGTGCCAGCAGTCAAACCCCAGGGGAAGAGACCCAGTACTTC	CASSQTPGEETQYF	TRBV7-9	TRBJ2-5	-	-
TGTGCCATCAGTGAGCAGGGACAGGGCTACAATGAGCAGTTCTTC	CAISEQGQGYNEQFF	TRBV10-3	TRBJ2-1	many	TRBD1
TGTGCCACCAGTGATTTGCCCCCTCGGGGGAGCCAAGAGACCCAGTACTTC	CATSDLPPRGSQETQYF	TRBV24-1	TRBJ2-5	many	-